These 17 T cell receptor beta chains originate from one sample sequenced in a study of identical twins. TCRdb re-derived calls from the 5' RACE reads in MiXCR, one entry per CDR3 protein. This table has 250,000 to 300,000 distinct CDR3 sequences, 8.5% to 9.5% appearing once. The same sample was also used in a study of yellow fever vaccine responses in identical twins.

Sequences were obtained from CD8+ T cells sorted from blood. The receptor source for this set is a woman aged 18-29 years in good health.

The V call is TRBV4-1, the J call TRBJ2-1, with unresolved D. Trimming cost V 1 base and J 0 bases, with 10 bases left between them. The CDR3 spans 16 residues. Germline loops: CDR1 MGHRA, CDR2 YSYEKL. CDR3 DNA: TGCGCCAGCAGCCAAGTTAGTGGTAACTCCTACAATGAGCAGTTCTTC. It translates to CASSQVSGNSYNEQFF.

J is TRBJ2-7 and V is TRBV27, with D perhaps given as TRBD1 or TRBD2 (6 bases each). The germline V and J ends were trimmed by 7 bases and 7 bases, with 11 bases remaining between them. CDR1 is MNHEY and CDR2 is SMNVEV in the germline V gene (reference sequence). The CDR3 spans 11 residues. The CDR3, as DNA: TGTGCCAGCACAATAGGGGGGGAGCAGTACTTC. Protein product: CASTIGGEQYF.

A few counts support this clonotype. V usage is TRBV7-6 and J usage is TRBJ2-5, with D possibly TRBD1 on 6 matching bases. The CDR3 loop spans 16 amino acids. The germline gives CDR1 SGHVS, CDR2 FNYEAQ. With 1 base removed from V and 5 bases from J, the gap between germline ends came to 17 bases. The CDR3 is CASSLGPGRGRETQYF. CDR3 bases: TGTGCCAGCAGCTTAGGCCCCGGCAGGGGTAGGGAGACCCAGTACTTC. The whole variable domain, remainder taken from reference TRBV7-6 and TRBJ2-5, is GAGVSQSPRYKVTKRGQDVALRCDPISGHVSLYWYRQALGQGPEFLTYFNYEAQQDKSGLPNDRFSAERPEGSISTLTIQRTEQRDSAMYRCASSLGPGRGRETQYFGPGTRLLVL.

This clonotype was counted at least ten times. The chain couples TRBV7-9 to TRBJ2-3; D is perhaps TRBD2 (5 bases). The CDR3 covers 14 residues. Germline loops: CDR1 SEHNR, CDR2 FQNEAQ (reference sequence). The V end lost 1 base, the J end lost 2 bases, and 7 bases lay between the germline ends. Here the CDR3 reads CASSLVATTDTQYF. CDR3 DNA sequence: TGTGCCAGCAGCTTAGTAGCGACCACAGATACGCAGTATTTT.

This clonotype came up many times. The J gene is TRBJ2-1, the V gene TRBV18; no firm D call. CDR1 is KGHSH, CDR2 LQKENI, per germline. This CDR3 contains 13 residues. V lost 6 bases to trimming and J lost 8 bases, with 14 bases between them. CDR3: CASSTDGVDEQFF. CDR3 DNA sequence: TGTGCCAGCTCGACGGACGGAGTGGATGAGCAGTTCTTC. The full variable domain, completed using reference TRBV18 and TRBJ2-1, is NAGVMQNPRHLVRRRGQEARLRCSPMKGHSHVYWYRQLPEEGLKFMVYLQKENIIDESGMPKERFSAEFPKEGPSILRIQQVVRGDSAAYFCASSTDGVDEQFFGPGTRLTVL.

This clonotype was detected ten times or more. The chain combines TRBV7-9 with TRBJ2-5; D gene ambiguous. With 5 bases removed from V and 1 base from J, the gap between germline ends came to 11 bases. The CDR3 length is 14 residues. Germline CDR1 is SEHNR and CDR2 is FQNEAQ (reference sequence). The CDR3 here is CASSLPASQETQYF. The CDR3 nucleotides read TGTGCCAGCAGCCTTCCCGCCAGCCAAGAGACCCAGTACTTC.

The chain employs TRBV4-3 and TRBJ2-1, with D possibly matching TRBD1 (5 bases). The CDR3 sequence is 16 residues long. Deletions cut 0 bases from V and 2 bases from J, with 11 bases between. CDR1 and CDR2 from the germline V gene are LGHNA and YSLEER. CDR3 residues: CASSQDLPGTYNEQFF. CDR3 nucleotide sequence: TGCGCCAGCAGCCAAGATTTGCCAGGGACCTACAATGAGCAGTTCTTC.

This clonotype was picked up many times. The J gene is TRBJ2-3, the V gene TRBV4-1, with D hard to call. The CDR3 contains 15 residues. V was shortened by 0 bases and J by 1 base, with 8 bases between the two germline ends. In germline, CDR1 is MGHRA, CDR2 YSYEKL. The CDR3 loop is CASSQDGSRTDTQYF. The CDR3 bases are TGCGCCAGCAGCCAAGATGGAAGCCGCACAGATACGCAGTATTTT.

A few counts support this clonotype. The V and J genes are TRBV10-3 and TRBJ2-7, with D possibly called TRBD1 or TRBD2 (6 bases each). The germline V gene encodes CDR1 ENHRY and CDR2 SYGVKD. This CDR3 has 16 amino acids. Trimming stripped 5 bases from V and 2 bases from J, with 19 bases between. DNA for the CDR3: TGTGCCATCAGTCCTAGGGGGGCCCGGGCCACCTACGAGCAGTACTTC. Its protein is CAISPRGARATYEQYF.

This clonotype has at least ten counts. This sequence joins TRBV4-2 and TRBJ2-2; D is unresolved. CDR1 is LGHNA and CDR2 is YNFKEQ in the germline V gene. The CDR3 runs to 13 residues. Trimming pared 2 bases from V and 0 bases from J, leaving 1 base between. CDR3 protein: CASSQTNTGELFF. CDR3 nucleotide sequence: TGTGCCAGCAGCCAAACGAACACCGGGGAGCTGTTTTTT.

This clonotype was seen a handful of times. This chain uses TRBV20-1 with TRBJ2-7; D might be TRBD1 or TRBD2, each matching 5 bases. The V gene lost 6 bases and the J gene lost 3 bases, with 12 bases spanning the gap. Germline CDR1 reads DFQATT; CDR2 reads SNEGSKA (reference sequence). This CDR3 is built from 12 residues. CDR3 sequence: CSAQGEDYEQYF. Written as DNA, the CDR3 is TGCAGTGCGCAGGGAGAGGACTACGAGCAGTACTTC.

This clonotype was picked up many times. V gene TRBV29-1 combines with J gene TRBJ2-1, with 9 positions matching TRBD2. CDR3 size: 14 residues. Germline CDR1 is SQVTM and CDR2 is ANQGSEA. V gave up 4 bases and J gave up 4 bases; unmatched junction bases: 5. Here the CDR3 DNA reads TGCAGCGTTGGCGGGAGGGCCAGTTACAATGAGCAGTTCTTC. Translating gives CSVGGRASYNEQFF.

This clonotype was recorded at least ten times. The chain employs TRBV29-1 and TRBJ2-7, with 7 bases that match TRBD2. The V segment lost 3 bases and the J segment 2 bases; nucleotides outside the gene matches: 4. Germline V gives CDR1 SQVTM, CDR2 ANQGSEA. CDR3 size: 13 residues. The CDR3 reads CSVESSGTYEQYF. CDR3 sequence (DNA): TGCAGCGTTGAGTCTAGCGGCACCTACGAGCAGTACTTC.

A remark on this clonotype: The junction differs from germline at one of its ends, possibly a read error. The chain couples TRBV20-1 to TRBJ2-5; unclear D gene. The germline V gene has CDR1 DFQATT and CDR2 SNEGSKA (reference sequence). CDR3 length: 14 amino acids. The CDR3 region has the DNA TGCTGTGCTAGAGAGGTAGTCCCGATCGGGACCCAGTACTTC. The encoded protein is CCAREVVPIGTQYF.

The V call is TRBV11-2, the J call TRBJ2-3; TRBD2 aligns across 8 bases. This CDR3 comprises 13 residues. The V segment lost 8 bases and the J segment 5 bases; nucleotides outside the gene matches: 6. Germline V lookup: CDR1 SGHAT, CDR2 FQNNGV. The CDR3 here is CASFGGALDTQYF. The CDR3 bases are TGTGCCAGCTTCGGGGGGGCCCTAGATACGCAGTATTTT.

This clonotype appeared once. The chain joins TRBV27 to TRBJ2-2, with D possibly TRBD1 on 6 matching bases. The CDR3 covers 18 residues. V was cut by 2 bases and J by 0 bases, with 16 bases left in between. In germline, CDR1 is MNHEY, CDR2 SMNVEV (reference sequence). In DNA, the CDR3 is TGTGCCAGCAGTTTAAAAGGGGGTCCCTTTGCGAACACCGGGGAGCTGTTTTTT. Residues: CASSLKGGPFANTGELFF.

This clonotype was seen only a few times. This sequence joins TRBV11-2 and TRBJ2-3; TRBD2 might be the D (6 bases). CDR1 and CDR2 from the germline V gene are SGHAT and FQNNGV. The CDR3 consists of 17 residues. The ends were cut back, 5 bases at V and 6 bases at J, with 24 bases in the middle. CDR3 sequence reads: CASSRGTREAYVDTQYF. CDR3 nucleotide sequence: TGTGCCAGCAGCCGGGGGACGAGGGAGGCCTACGTGGATACGCAGTATTTT.